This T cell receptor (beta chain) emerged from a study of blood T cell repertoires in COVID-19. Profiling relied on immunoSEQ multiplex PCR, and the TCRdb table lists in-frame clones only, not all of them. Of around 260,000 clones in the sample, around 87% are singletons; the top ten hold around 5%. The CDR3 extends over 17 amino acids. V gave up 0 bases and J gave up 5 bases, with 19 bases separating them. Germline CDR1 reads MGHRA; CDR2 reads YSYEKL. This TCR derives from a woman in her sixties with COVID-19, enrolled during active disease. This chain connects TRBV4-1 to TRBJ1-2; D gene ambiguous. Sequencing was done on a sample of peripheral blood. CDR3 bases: TGCGCCAGCAGCCAAGAACTTTCTGGGAGGGCCAGGTATGGCTACACCTTC. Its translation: CASSQELSGRARYGYTF.